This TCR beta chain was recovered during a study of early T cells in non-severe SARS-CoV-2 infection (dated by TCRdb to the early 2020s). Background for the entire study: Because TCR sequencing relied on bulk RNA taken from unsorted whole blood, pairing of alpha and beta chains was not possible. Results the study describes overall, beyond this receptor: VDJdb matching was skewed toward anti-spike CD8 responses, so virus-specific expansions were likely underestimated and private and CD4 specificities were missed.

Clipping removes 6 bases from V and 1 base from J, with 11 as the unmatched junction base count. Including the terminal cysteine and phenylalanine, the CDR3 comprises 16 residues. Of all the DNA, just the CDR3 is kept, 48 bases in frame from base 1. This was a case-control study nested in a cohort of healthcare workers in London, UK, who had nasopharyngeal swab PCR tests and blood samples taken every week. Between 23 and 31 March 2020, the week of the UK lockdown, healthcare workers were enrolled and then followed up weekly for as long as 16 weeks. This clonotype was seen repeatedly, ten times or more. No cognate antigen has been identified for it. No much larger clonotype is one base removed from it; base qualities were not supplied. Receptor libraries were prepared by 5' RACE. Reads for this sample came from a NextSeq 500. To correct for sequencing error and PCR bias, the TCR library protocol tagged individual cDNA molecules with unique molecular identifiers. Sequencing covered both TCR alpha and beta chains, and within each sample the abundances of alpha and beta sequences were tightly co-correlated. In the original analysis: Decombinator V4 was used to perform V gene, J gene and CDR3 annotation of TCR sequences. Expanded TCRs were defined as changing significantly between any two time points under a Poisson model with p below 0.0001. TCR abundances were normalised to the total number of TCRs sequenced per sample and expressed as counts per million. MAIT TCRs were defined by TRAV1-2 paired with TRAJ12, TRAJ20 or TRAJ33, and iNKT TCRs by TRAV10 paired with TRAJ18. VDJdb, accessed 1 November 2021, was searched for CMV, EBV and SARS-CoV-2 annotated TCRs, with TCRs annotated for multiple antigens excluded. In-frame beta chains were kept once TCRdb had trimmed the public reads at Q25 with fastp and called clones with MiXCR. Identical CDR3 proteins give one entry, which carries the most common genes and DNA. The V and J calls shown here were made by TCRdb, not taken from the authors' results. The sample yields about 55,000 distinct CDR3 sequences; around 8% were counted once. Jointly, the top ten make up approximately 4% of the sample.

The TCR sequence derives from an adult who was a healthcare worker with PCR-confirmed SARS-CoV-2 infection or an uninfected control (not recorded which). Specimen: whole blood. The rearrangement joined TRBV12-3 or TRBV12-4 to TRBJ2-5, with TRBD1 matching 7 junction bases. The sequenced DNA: TGTGCCAGCAGCCCCGCCACAGGGGCCCTCCAAGAGACCCAGTACTTC. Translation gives CASSPATGALQETQYF.